This T cell receptor (beta chain) was obtained from a study of T-cell memory formation after mild COVID-19. Across the study: Among the donors, TCR clusters were largely specific to each donor.

V dropped 3 bases and J dropped 5 bases, with 14 bases sitting between them. In germline, CDR1 is SGHTA, CDR2 FQGTGA. This CDR3 is 15 amino acids long. One entry per CDR3 protein results from TCRdb running MiXCR on the 5' RACE reads. Of about 90,000 distinct CDR3 sequences listed, more than 10% were seen once; the top ten hold about 27%. A remark on this clonotype: Antigen: not known.

Study-wide results and caveats: Chiefly within CM and EM were the contracting CD4+ clones; CD8+ ones were within EMRA. For second-wave clones that peaked at day 37, SARS-CoV-2 specificity went unverified. The finding that pre-infection memory included some responding clones suggested that cross-reactive memory joined.

The receptor comes from an adult woman who had mild COVID-19 (a few samples of this study predate the infection). Cell type and time point are not known. The J gene is TRBJ2-1, the V gene TRBV7-3; D perhaps matches TRBD1 (6 bases). The sequencing input was PBMCs or a T cell subset sorted from them (not recorded which). Written as DNA, the CDR3 is TGTGCCAGCAGCTTGGCCGGGACAAAAAACAATGAGCAGTTCTTC. This gives the protein CASSLAGTKNNEQFF.